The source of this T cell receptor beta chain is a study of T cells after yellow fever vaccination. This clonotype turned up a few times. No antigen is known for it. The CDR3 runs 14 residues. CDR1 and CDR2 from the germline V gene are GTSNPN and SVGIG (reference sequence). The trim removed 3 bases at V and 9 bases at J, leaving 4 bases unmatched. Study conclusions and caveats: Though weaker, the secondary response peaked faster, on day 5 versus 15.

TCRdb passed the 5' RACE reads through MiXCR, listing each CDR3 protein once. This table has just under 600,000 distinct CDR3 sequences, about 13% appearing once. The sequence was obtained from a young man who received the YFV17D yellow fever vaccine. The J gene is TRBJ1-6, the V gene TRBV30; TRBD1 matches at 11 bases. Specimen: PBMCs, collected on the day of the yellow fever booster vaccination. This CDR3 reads CAWSPDRGRSPLHF. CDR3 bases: TGTGCCTGGAGCCCGGACAGGGGGCGTTCACCCCTCCACTTT.